This T cell receptor beta chain was documented in a study of naive and memory T cell subsets. Study conclusions and caveats: Naive repertoires, especially CD8, held a few larger clonotypes, possibly memory cells re-expressing CD45RA.

As regards this clonotype: Its specificity is unknown.

Alpha and beta libraries were amplified separately from the second PCR onward. Both TRBC1 and TRBC2 were covered by a beta constant-region primer of two equimolar oligonucleotides. The ligated cDNA underwent four PCR rounds using SP2 and nested alpha and beta constant-region primers. A 12-nucleotide UMI and the SP2 primer were added to the cDNA 3' end by oligonucleotide ligation. TCRdb fed the UMI-ligation and nested PCR reads into MiXCR, producing one record per CDR3 protein. This table holds over 110,000 distinct CDR3 sequences, about 20% found once. The V and J ends lost 4 bases and 3 bases respectively, with 9 bases between them. Germline CDR1 reads SEHNR; CDR2 reads FQNEAQ (reference sequence). The CDR3 loop spans 14 amino acids.

V usage is TRBV7-9 and J usage is TRBJ1-4; D gene uncertain. Input material: naive CD8+ T cells from blood. This clonotype was sampled from a human donor in good health. The CDR3 nucleotides read TGTGCCAGCAGCTCGGACCTATCTAATGAAAAACTGTTTTTT. This translates into CASSSDLSNEKLFF.